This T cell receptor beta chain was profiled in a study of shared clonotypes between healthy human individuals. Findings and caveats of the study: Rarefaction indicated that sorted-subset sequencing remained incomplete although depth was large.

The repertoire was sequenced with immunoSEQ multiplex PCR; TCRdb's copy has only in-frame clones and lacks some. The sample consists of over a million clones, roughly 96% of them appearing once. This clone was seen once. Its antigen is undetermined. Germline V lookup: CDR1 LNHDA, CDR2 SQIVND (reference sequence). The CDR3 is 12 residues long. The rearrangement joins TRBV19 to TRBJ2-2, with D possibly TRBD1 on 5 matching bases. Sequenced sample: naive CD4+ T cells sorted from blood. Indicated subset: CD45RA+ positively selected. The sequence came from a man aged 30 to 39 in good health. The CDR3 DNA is TGTGCGGGGCAAAGGGGCACCGGGGAGCTGTTTTTT. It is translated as CAGQRGTGELFF.